Listed below are T cell receptor beta chains from one sample, sequenced in a study of shared clonotypes between healthy human individuals. The table came from immunoSEQ multiplex PCR; TCRdb's copy has only in-frame clones and leaves some out. The data hold more than 1.2 million clones, with around 98.5% observed a single time. Sequencing used naive CD4+ T cells sorted from blood. Receptors were obtained from a man aged 30 to 39 in good health. CDR3s leave out the opening cysteine and the closing phenylalanine or tryptophan.

len | j_gene | v_gene | CDR3aa
14 | TRBJ2-5 | TRBV5-1 | ASSLGVAGGQETQY
11 | TRBJ2-7 | TRBV18 | ASSLESSYEQY
12 | TRBJ1-3 | TRBV7-9 | ASLLRSSGNTIY
16 | TRBJ2-2 | TRBV18 | ASSPLVPGGANTGELF
11 | TRBJ2-1 | TRBV9 | ASSVNVANEQF
8 | TRBJ2-1 | TRBV2 | ASRISEQF
12 | TRBJ2-7 | TRBV25-1 | ASSLSGSSYEQY
13 | TRBJ1-5 | TRBV19 | ASSSFRTRPQPQH
14 | TRBJ2-7 | TRBV4-1 | ASSQALETSSYEQY
12 | TRBJ1-5 | TRBV7-9 | ASSSSGGNQPQH
13 | TRBJ2-1 | TRBV5-1 | ASSLDQSSYNEQF
14 | TRBJ2-1 | TRBV28 | ASSSLLAAVYNEQF
17 | TRBJ2-5 | TRBV18 | ASSPRPGVAGSIQETQY
14 | TRBJ2-1 | TRBV5-1 | ASSFLGGSSYNEQF
10 | TRBJ1-1 | TRBV28 | ASSVGPGEAF
10 | TRBJ2-2 | TRBV6-5 | ASRQGWGELF
11 | TRBJ2-3 | TRBV2 | ASKVGGPGTQY